Below, 27 T cell receptor beta chains from the same sample are listed, as sequenced in a study of cytomegalovirus exposure and HLA in healthy donors. The PCR ran on 60 Vbeta and 13 Jbeta primers. Assay: immunoSEQ multiplex PCR; the TCRdb copy retains only in-frame clones and omits some. The table shows some 150,000 clones, with roughly 80% occurring only once. Sequencing used PBMCs. All receptors come from a female donor in good health and CMV-seronegative.

This chain uses TRBV7-9 with TRBJ1-5; tentatively, D is TRBD1 (6 bases). The CDR3 length is 14 residues. Germline values: CDR1 SEHNR, CDR2 FQNEAQ (reference sequence). Trimming removed 8 bases from V and 5 bases from J, with 16 bases in between. The CDR3 DNA reads TGTGCCAGCGCGGGGGGGGCAGTGGATCAGCCCCAGCATTTT. Its translation: CASAGGAVDQPQHF.

The J gene is TRBJ1-3, the V gene TRBV18; D unclear. This CDR3 contains 16 residues. Trimming shortened V by 2 bases and J by 0 bases, and 11 bases separated the two germline ends. The germline CDR1 and CDR2 sequences are KGHSH and LQKENI. CDR3: CASSPKVTSSGNTIYF. The CDR3 DNA reads as TGTGCCAGCTCACCAAAAGTCACTAGCTCTGGAAACACCATATATTTT.

The rearrangement joins TRBV2 to TRBJ1-5; TRBD1 agrees at 11 bases. The CDR3 runs to 14 residues. Trimming removed 4 bases from V and 7 bases from J; junction bases left unmatched: 3. CDR1 is SNHLY, CDR2 FYNNEI, per germline. The CDR3 loop reads CASSGDRGYQPQHF. CDR3 coding DNA: TGTGCCAGCAGTGGGGACAGGGGGTACCAGCCCCAGCATTTT.

This chain uses TRBV5-6 with TRBJ2-7; a weak D match, TRBD1 (5 bases). Trimming pared 1 base from V and 5 bases from J, leaving 16 bases between. Germline V gene lookup returns CDR1 SGHDT and CDR2 YYEEEE. This CDR3 spans 15 amino acids. CDR3 protein: CASSLSTGYFDEQYF. CDR3 nucleotide sequence: TGTGCCAGCAGCTTGTCTACAGGATACTTCGACGAGCAGTACTTC.

This sequence joins TRBV27 and TRBJ1-6; D gene uncertain. Germline V CDR1 and CDR2: MNHEY, SMNVEV (reference sequence). The CDR3 is made up of 14 amino acids. With 6 bases removed from V and 9 bases from J, the gap between germline ends came to 15 bases. Written as DNA, the CDR3 is TGTGCCAGCAGCTCACAAGGCTCGGGTTCACCCCTCCACTTT. It specifies CASSSQGSGSPLHF.

This clone was seen more than once but under ten times. The CDR3 region has the DNA TGTGCCAGCTCACCCGGACTAGCGGGTTACAATGAGCAGTTCTTC. It is translated as CASSPGLAGYNEQFF. The V and J genes are TRBV18 and TRBJ2-1; TRBD2 aligns across 11 bases. This CDR3 has 15 residues. The V segment lost 3 bases and the J segment 4 bases; nucleotides outside the gene matches: 2. From germline, CDR1 is KGHSH and CDR2 LQKENI. Supplemented by reference TRBV18 and TRBJ2-1, the full variable domain reads NAGVMQNPRHLVRRRGQEARLRCSPMKGHSHVYWYRQLPEEGLKFMVYLQKENIIDESGMPKERFSAEFPKEGPSILRIQQVVRGDSAAYFCASSPGLAGYNEQFFGPGTRLTVL.

The V call is TRBV19, the J call TRBJ2-7; 7 nucleotides line up with TRBD1. V shed 5 bases and J 0 bases; nucleotides not matched to a gene: 7. The germline V gene has CDR1 LNHDA and CDR2 SQIVND (reference sequence). The CDR3 has 15 amino acids. This chain's CDR3 is CASSEQGTLSYEQYF. The DNA of the CDR3 is TGTGCCAGTAGTGAACAGGGGACCCTCTCCTACGAGCAGTACTTC.

CDR3 amino acids: CSVEGPTRSGTDTQYF. The CDR3 DNA sequence: TGCAGCGTTGAAGGTCCAACTAGGAGCGGCACAGATACGCAGTATTTT. The chain recombines TRBV29-1 with TRBJ2-3, with D perhaps matching TRBD2 (5 bases). The length of the CDR3 is 16 residues. Between the trimmed V and J ends, which lost 1 base and 1 base, there was a span of 15 bases. Per germline, CDR1 SQVTM and CDR2 ANQGSEA.

V and J are TRBV6-1 and TRBJ2-3; D is uncertain. This CDR3 is built from 14 residues. V was cut by 2 bases and J by 3 bases, with 9 bases left in between. Germline CDR1 is MNHNS and CDR2 is SASEGT. This chain's CDR3 is CASSETGTTDTQYF. CDR3 bases: TGTGCCAGCAGTGAAACCGGTACGACAGATACGCAGTATTTT.

This clone was detected a few times. The V gene is TRBV20-1, the J gene TRBJ2-1; tentative D call: TRBD2 (6 bases). This CDR3 is 11 amino acids long. In germline, CDR1 is DFQATT, CDR2 SNEGSKA (reference sequence). Trimming shortened V by 4 bases and J by 10 bases, and 11 bases separated the two germline ends. CDR3 residues: CSAISGAEQFF. CDR3 DNA sequence: TGCAGTGCTATTTCGGGAGCGGAGCAGTTCTTC.

The chain couples TRBV4-3 to TRBJ2-1; 11 bases align to TRBD2. Germline trimming cut 1 base from V and 3 bases from J; bases unmatched to any gene: 5. The length of the CDR3 is 17 residues. CDR1 and CDR2 from the germline V gene are LGHNA and YSLEER. In nucleotides, the CDR3 is TGCGCCAGCAGCCAAGGGAGACTAGCGGGAAACTACAATGAGCAGTTCTTC. The encoded protein is CASSQGRLAGNYNEQFF.

The gene calls are TRBV7-3 and TRBJ2-7, with a possible D match to TRBD2 (6 bases). V gave up 3 bases and J gave up 3 bases, with 12 bases separating them. The CDR3 runs 14 residues. CDR1 SGHTA and CDR2 FQGTGA come from the germline V gene. This CDR3 reads CASSLGGALYEQYF. In DNA, the CDR3 is TGTGCCAGCAGCTTGGGGGGAGCCCTCTACGAGCAGTACTTC.

The V gene is TRBV11-3, the J gene TRBJ2-5; D is perhaps TRBD1 (5 bases). Judging by the DNA end, TRBJ2-7 fits better; the J call may be wrong. This CDR3 has 14 residues. The germline CDR1 and CDR2 sequences are SGHNT and YENEEA. The DNA for the CDR3 is TGTGCCAGCAGCTTAGGACAGAGCTCCTACGAGCAGTACTTC. It translates to CASSLGQSSYEQYF.

The chain has TRBV27 and TRBJ1-4; weak D call: TRBD1 (6 bases). The V end lost 4 bases, the J end lost 8 bases, and 17 bases lay between the germline ends. The length of the CDR3 is 15 residues. Germline CDR1 MNHEY, CDR2 SMNVEV (reference sequence). CDR3 sequence reads: CASSYIQGGREKLFF. Here the CDR3 DNA reads TGTGCCAGCAGTTACATACAGGGTGGTAGGGAAAAACTGTTTTTT. The whole variable domain, remainder taken from reference TRBV27 and TRBJ1-4, is EAQVTQNPRYLITVTGKKLTVTCSQNMNHEYMSWYRQDPGLGLRQIYYSMNVEVTDKGDVPEGYKVSRKEKRNFPLILESPSPNQTSLYFCASSYIQGGREKLFFGSGTQLSVL.

This chain links TRBV7-8 with TRBJ2-7; TRBD2 matches 11 bases. The CDR3 contains 16 residues. Germline V CDR1 and CDR2: SGHVS, FQNEAQ. The J segment lost 0 bases and the V segment lost 2 bases, leaving 3 bases of the junction unmatched. The CDR3 loop reads CASSLYLAGGSYEQYF. CDR3 sequence (DNA): TGTGCCAGCAGCTTATATCTAGCGGGGGGCTCCTACGAGCAGTACTTC.

The rearrangement uses TRBV30 and TRBJ1-2; 10 positions match TRBD1. The CDR3 sequence is 14 residues long. Germline CDR1 and CDR2: GTSNPN and SVGIG (reference sequence). V shed 3 bases, J shed 14 bases, and the junction held 15 bases outside the gene matches. CDR3 loop: CAWRGPGTGERLTF. In nucleotides, the CDR3 is TGTGCCTGGAGAGGACCCGGGACAGGGGAAAGGTTGACCTTC.

This clone was counted between two and nine times. The J gene is TRBJ1-6, the V gene TRBV15; the D gene is possibly TRBD1 (5 bases). This CDR3 is built from 17 residues. CDR1 LNHNV and CDR2 YYDKDF come from the germline V gene (reference sequence). V lost 2 bases and J lost 0, with 11 bases in between. The CDR3, as DNA: TGTGCCACCAGCAGAACCCAGGGAAACTCCTATAATTCACCCCTCCACTTT. Translating gives CATSRTQGNSYNSPLHF.

This clone was recorded at least ten times. The chain has TRBV6-1 and TRBJ1-4; D gene unclear. Germline CDR1 and CDR2: MNHNS and SASEGT. The CDR3 sequence is 13 residues long. The V and J ends lost 2 bases and 8 bases respectively, with 9 bases between them. CDR3 DNA sequence: TGTGCCAGCAGTGAACGGTCGGGGGAAAAACTGTTTTTT. Translation: CASSERSGEKLFF.

The chain has TRBV7-9 and TRBJ1-3, with a possible D match to TRBD1 (5 bases). V lost 0 bases, J lost 0 bases, and 12 bases lay in between. Germline CDR1 reads SEHNR; CDR2 reads FQNEAQ (reference sequence). This CDR3 has 17 amino acids. This chain's CDR3 is CASSLARGVFSGNTIYF. The CDR3 nucleotides are TGTGCCAGCAGCTTAGCGCGGGGGGTTTTCTCTGGAAACACCATATATTTT.

This clone was observed a few times. The V gene is TRBV29-1, the J gene TRBJ2-3; 9 bases are shared with TRBD1. The J segment lost 0 bases and the V segment lost 7 bases, leaving 5 bases of the junction unmatched. The CDR3 totals 14 residues. Per germline, CDR1 SQVTM and CDR2 ANQGSEA. CDR3 amino acids: CSGRDRDSTDTQYF. The CDR3 DNA reads TGCAGCGGTCGGGACAGGGATAGCACAGATACGCAGTATTTT.

The V gene is TRBV7-6, the J gene TRBJ1-4; D unresolved. The CDR3 extends over 12 amino acids. Germline V gives CDR1 SGHVS, CDR2 FNYEAQ. The V gene lost 5 bases and the J gene lost 6 bases, with 7 bases spanning the gap. As DNA, the CDR3 is TGTGCCAGCAGCCCGCGGGATGAAAAACTGTTTTTT. Translated: CASSPRDEKLFF.

The chain has TRBV30 and TRBJ1-6, with 10 bases that match TRBD1. Germline loops: CDR1 GTSNPN, CDR2 SVGIG (reference sequence). The CDR3 contains 15 residues. J gave up 4 bases and V 4 bases, and 4 bases lay outside the gene matches. CDR3 sequence: CAWKTGGGYNSPLHF. The CDR3 DNA sequence: TGTGCCTGGAAGACAGGGGGCGGGTATAATTCACCCCTCCACTTT.

This chain uses TRBV4-1 with TRBJ2-5, with a possible D match to TRBD2 (6 bases). Germline V gives CDR1 MGHRA, CDR2 YSYEKL. The V end lost 1 base, the J end lost 5 bases, and 17 bases lay between the germline ends. The CDR3 spans 16 residues. The CDR3 DNA follows: TGCGCCAGCAGCCAAGTTCTCACTAGGAGGGTGGAGACCCAGTACTTC. Protein product: CASSQVLTRRVETQYF.

The chain carries TRBV11-2 and TRBJ2-3, with TRBD2 matching over 12 bases. The germline V gene has CDR1 SGHAT and CDR2 FQNNGV. Germline trimming cut 5 bases from V and 5 bases from J; bases unmatched to any gene: 8. The CDR3 runs 16 residues. In DNA form, the CDR3 reads TGTGCCAGCAGCCTTGCTAGCGGGGGGGCCGGAGATACGCAGTATTTT. It is translated as CASSLASGGAGDTQYF.

This clone showed up just a few times. This chain joins TRBV5-1 and TRBJ2-5; 7 positions agree with TRBD2. In germline, CDR1 is SGHRS, CDR2 YFSETQ. V lost 0 bases and J lost 5; bases outside the gene matches: 7. The CDR3 extends over 15 amino acids. The CDR3 DNA is TGCGCCAGCAGCTTGGCCGGCGGGAGAGACGAGACCCAGTACTTC. Its protein is CASSLAGGRDETQYF.

The chain recombines TRBV19 with TRBJ1-5; D gene uncertain. V gave up 6 bases and J gave up 9 bases, with 18 bases separating them. Germline V gene data show CDR1 as LNHDA and CDR2 as SQIVND (reference sequence). The CDR3 is made up of 14 amino acids. CDR3 protein: CASRNLRVRGPQHF. The CDR3 nucleotides read TGTGCCAGTAGAAACCTACGGGTGCGAGGGCCCCAGCATTTT.

The chain uses TRBV7-9 and TRBJ2-7, with TRBD2 matching over 9 bases. V was pared by 3 bases and J by 7 bases, with 10 bases of the junction left unmatched. Germline CDR1 and CDR2: SEHNR and FQNEAQ (reference sequence). The CDR3 contains 15 residues. Here the CDR3 reads CASSLAGGREGEQYF. In DNA, the CDR3 is TGTGCCAGCAGCTTGGCCGGAGGGCGGGAGGGGGAGCAGTACTTC.